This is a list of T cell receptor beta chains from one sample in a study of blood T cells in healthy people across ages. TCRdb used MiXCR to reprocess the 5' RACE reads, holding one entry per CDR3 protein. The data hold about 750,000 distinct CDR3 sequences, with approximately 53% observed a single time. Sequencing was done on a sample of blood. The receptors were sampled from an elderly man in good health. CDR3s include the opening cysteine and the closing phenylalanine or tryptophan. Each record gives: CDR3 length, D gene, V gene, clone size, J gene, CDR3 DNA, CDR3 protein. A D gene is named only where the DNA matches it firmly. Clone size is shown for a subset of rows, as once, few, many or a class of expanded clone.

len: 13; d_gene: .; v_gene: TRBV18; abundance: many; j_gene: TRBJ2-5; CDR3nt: TGTGCCAGCAGCCCGCCAGGGCAAGAGACCCAGTACTTC; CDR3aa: CASSPPGQETQYF
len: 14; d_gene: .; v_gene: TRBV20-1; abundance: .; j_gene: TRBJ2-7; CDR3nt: TGCAGTGCTAGATGGAGCGGAGGGGTCCACGAGCAGTACTTC; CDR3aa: CSARWSGGVHEQYF
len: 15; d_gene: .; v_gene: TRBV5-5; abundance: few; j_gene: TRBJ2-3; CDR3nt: TGTGCCAGCAGCTTGGAGGGCAGATATCACAGATACGCGTATTTT; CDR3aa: CASSLEGRYHRYAYF
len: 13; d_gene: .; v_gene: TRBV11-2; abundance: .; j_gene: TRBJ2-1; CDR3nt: TGTGCCAACAGCTTCGGACAACCCGGGGGACAGTTCTTC; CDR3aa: CANSFGQPGGQFF
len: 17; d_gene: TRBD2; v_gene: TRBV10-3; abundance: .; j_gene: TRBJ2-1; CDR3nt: TGTGCCATCAGTGAGTCCGGGAGCGGGAGGGGAACCAATGAGCAGTTCTTC; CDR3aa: CAISESGSGRGTNEQFF
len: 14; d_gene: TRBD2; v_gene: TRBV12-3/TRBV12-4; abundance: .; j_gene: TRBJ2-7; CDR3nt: TGTGCCAGCAGTTCCGTAGCGGGAGGGGTCGAGCAGTACTTC; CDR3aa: CASSSVAGGVEQYF
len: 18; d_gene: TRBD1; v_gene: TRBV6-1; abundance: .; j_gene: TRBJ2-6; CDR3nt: TGTGCCAGCAGTCGGGGACAGGGACCCAAAGGGGGGGCCAACGTCCTGACTTTC; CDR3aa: CASSRGQGPKGGANVLTF
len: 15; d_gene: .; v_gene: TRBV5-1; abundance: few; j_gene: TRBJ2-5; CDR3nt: TGCGCCAGCAGCGTGGATCCGAGGGGCCAAGAGACCCAGTACTTC; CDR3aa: CASSVDPRGQETQYF
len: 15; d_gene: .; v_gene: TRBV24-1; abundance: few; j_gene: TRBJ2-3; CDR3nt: TGTGCCACCAGTGATTTGACAACTAGCACAGATACGCAGTATTTT; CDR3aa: CATSDLTTSTDTQYF
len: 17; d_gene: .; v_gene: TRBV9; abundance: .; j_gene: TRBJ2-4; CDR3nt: TGTGCCAGCAGCGCTGAGCTCGGTAACCAAGCCAAAAACATTCAGTACTTC; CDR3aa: CASSAELGNQAKNIQYF
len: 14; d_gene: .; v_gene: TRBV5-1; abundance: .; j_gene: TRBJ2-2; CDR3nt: TGCGCCAGCAGCCAACGGGGAGGCACCGGGGAGCTGTTTTTT; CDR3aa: CASSQRGGTGELFF
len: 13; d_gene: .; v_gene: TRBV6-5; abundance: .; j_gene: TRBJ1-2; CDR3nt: TGTGCCAGCCGGCTACCGGGGGCTGGTGGCTACACCTTC; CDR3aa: CASRLPGAGGYTF
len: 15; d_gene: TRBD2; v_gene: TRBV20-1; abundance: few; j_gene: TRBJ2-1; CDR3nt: TGCAGTGCTAGAGACGCGGGACTAGCGAACCATGAGCAGTTCTTC; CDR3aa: CSARDAGLANHEQFF
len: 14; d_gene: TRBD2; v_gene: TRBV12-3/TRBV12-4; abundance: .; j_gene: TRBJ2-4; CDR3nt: TGTGCCACCAGGAGAGGGGCGGGAGAGAGCATTCAGTACTTC; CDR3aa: CATRRGAGESIQYF
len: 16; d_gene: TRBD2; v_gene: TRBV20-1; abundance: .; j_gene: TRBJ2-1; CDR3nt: TGCAGTGCTAGTTTACTAGCGGGGAACTCCTACAATGAGCAGTTCTTC; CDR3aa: CSASLLAGNSYNEQFF
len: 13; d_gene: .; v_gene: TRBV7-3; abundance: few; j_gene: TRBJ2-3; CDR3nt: TGTGCCAGCAGCTTCGCCAGGCCAGATACGCAGTATTTT; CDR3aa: CASSFARPDTQYF
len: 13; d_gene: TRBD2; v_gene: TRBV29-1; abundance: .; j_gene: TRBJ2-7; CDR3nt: TGCAGCGTTACTCTAGCGGGACCCACCGCGAGGTACTTC; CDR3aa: CSVTLAGPTARYF
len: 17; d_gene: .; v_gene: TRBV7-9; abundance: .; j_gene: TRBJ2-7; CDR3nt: TGTGCCAGCAGCCTATTATTGGGGGACGCGTCCTACAATGAGCAGTACTTC; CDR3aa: CASSLLLGDASYNEQYF
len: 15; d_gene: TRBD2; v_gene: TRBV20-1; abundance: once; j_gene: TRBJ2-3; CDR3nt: TGCAGTACTAGAGAACTAGCGGGAGGCGAAGATACGCAGTATTTT; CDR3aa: CSTRELAGGEDTQYF